This TCR beta chain was found in a study of T cell repertoires in cytomegalovirus infection. For the study at large: Indicated by public TCR beta signatures were CMV infection and matching HLA type. Notes on the study in general: Accumulated public TCR beta family frequency recognized individuals carrying CMV together with the relevant HLA. Dominant in the ex vivo response were TCR beta clonotypes restricted by HLA-C and specific for CMV.

The sample holds many counts of this clonotype. Its antigen is as yet unknown. Trimming removed 5 bases from V and 0 bases from J, with 9 bases in between. This CDR3 is built from 14 residues. Germline CDR1 is SGHTA and CDR2 is FQGNSA. Via MiXCR, TCRdb re-called the reads, giving one row per CDR3 protein. The sample includes about 230,000 distinct CDR3 sequences, 20% to 25% of them seen just once. This TCR was recovered from a human donor in good health (CMV status not recorded). Some clones in this sample may be carry-over from other donors' samples. The genes are TRBV7-2 and TRBJ2-3; D gene unclear. The sample taken for sequencing was CD8+ T cells from PBMCs. CDR3: CASSPGSSTDTQYF. Written as DNA, the CDR3 is TGTGCCAGCAGCCCAGGATCTAGCACAGATACGCAGTATTTT.